This T cell receptor (beta chain) was sequenced during a study of T cell responses to AZD1222 COVID-19 vaccine. Study-level points and caveats: The CD4 TCRs associated with vaccination extended across spike and predominated at 160-218 and 743-854. Close to half of spike-specific TCRs reportedly recognize unmutated variant regions.

In germline, CDR1 is MDHEN, CDR2 SYDVKM. The CDR3 sequence is 15 residues long. Trimming stripped 3 bases from V and 3 bases from J, with 14 bases between. The assay was immunoSEQ multiplex PCR, and TCRdb's table has in-frame clones only and misses some. Found here are around 100,000 clones, nearly 90% of them singletons; the top ten hold 2% to 3%. Comments on this clone: Its specificity is unknown.

The chain uses TRBV28 and TRBJ1-2; no firm D call. Sequenced here: peripheral blood, sampled 28 days after the second AZD1222 dose. This TCR was sampled from an adult who received the AZD1222 COVID-19 vaccine. The DNA of the CDR3 is TGTGCCAGCAGTTTGATGGACGGCTCCGACTATGGCTACACCTTC. Translating gives CASSLMDGSDYGYTF.